The 29 T cell receptor beta chains in this list originate from one sample, sequenced in a study of cytomegalovirus exposure and HLA in healthy donors. PCR amplification relied on 60 Vbeta primers (plus 13 Jbeta primers). Sequenced by immunoSEQ multiplex PCR; TCRdb stores in-frame clones only, minus some. The sample gives tens of thousands of clones, about 78% of which show up once; approximately 6% is in the top ten. Sequencing input: PBMCs. The source is a man aged 18 to 29 in good health and CMV-seropositive.

The chain has TRBV10-3 and TRBJ2-1, with TRBD2 matching over 12 bases. The CDR3 runs 14 residues. Germline V gene sequence: CDR1 ENHRY, CDR2 SYGVKD. V lost 4 bases and J lost 8; bases outside the gene matches: 3. DNA of the CDR3: TGTGCCATCAGTGGACTAGCGGGAGCTCATGAGCAGTTCTTC. Its protein is CAISGLAGAHEQFF.

The genes are TRBV6-5 and TRBJ2-7; 11 nucleotides agree with TRBD2. With V trimmed by 6 bases and J by 0 bases, 1 base remained unmatched. The CDR3 is 14 residues long. Germline V lookup: CDR1 MNHEY, CDR2 SVGAGI. CDR3 sequence: CASRTSGSSYEQYF. The CDR3 DNA reads TGTGCCAGCAGAACTAGCGGGAGCTCCTACGAGCAGTACTTC.

This chain links TRBV28 with TRBJ2-7; possible D gene TRBD2, 6 bases. This CDR3 region has 14 residues. Germline lookup yields CDR1 MDHEN and CDR2 SYDVKM. CDR3 loop: CAATTAGLFYEQYF. CDR3 bases: TGTGCAGCAACAACAGCAGGACTATTTTACGAGCAGTACTTC.

The gene calls are TRBV29-1 and TRBJ1-1; D is unresolved. Germline V gene data show CDR1 as SQVTM and CDR2 as ANQGSEA. CDR3 length: 15 residues. V lost 5 bases to trimming and J lost 4 bases, with 20 bases between them. The CDR3 protein is CSVSPAGLLVTEAFF. CDR3 DNA sequence: TGCAGCGTTAGCCCGGCAGGCCTGTTGGTCACTGAAGCTTTCTTT.

The chain carries TRBV6-6 and TRBJ1-4, with 8 bases that match TRBD1. From germline, CDR1 is MNHNY and CDR2 SVGAGI (reference sequence). V was pared by 0 bases and J by 7 bases, with 7 bases of the junction left unmatched. The CDR3 extends over 16 amino acids. In DNA, the CDR3 is TGTGCCAGCAGTTACTCCGACGGCAGGGGGCCTGAAAAACTGTTTTTT. Translation: CASSYSDGRGPEKLFF.

The chain has TRBV4-1 and TRBJ1-2, with TRBD1 identical over 7 bases. V lost 1 base, J lost 0 bases, and 5 bases stayed unmatched. The germline V gene has CDR1 MGHRA and CDR2 YSYEKL. This CDR3 region has 16 residues. The CDR3: CASSQGGGRANYGYTF. The CDR3, as DNA: TGCGCCAGCAGCCAAGGAGGGGGCCGAGCTAACTATGGCTACACCTTC.

This chain connects TRBV4-1 to TRBJ1-5; no reliable D call. In germline, CDR1 is MGHRA, CDR2 YSYEKL. This CDR3 is built from 15 residues. Deletions cut 3 bases from V and 2 bases from J, with 11 bases between. CDR3 nucleotide sequence: TGCGCCAGCAGCCACCCTCCCGGAGGCAATCAGCCCCAGCATTTT. Its protein is CASSHPPGGNQPQHF.

The genes are TRBV7-9 and TRBJ2-7, with 8 bases aligning to TRBD2. J gave up 3 bases and V 5 bases, and 3 bases lay outside the gene matches. The CDR3 is made up of 13 amino acids. CDR1 is SEHNR and CDR2 is FQNEAQ in the germline V gene (reference sequence). CDR3 sequence (DNA): TGTGCCAGCAGCCGCGCGGGGGGCTACGAGCAGTACTTC. Translating it yields CASSRAGGYEQYF.

In this sample, this clone turned up a few times. This chain links TRBV11-2 with TRBJ1-4, with D perhaps matching TRBD1 (5 bases). V lost 8 bases to trimming and J lost 6 bases, with 10 bases between them. The CDR3 contains 12 residues. Germline assignment: CDR1 SGHAT and CDR2 FQNNGV. CDR3 residues: CASGQGYEKLFF. In nucleotides, the CDR3 is TGTGCCAGCGGGCAGGGTTATGAAAAACTGTTTTTT.

This CDR3 reads CASSPLPQETQYF. The CDR3 nucleotides are TGTGCCAGCAGCCCCCTTCCCCAAGAGACCCAGTACTTC. The gene calls are TRBV7-9 and TRBJ2-5; no clear D. Trimming took 5 bases from V and 1 from J, leaving 8 bases between them. CDR3 length equals 13 residues. Germline values: CDR1 SEHNR, CDR2 FQNEAQ (reference sequence).

This clone was seen only a few times. This chain links TRBV7-2 with TRBJ1-5, with 11 positions matching TRBD1. Germline values: CDR1 SGHTA, CDR2 FQGNSA. The CDR3 spans 15 residues. V was clipped by 5 bases and J by 6 bases; unmatched bases: 6. CDR3 loop: CASSLRTGGGQPQHF. CDR3 nucleotide sequence: TGTGCCAGCAGCCTACGGACAGGGGGCGGTCAGCCCCAGCATTTT.

The chain uses TRBV23-1 and TRBJ2-2; 11 nucleotides line up with TRBD2. TRBV23-1 is noted as an ORF with a role that remains uncertain. V lost 4 bases, J lost 7 bases, and 20 bases stayed unmatched. This CDR3 is built from 20 residues. The CDR3 DNA reads TGCGCCAGCAGTCTTACAGGGACTAGGTCAACTAGCGGGAGTGGCGGGGAGCTGTTTTTT. Amino acids: CASSLTGTRSTSGSGGELFF.

Only one count was recorded for this clone. The DNA for the CDR3 is TGCGCCAGCAGCCGTGGGACAGGCACCGGGGTGGGGACTTTCTTT. This encodes CASSRGTGTGVGTFF. This chain joins TRBV4-1 and TRBJ1-1, with TRBD1 matching 8 bases. The CDR3 runs to 15 residues. V trimming: 4 bases; J trimming: 12 bases; junction bases outside the gene matches: 16. CDR1 and CDR2 from the germline V gene are MGHRA and YSYEKL.

The chain combines TRBV7-9 with TRBJ1-1; weak D call: TRBD1 (6 bases). This CDR3 is built from 14 residues. Germline values: CDR1 SEHNR, CDR2 FQNEAQ (reference sequence). Trimming took off 3 bases at V and 3 bases at J, with 11 bases between the two ends. CDR3 sequence (DNA): TGTGCCAGCAGCTTCAGACAGGTCTACACTGAAGCTTTCTTT. Its translation: CASSFRQVYTEAFF. The full variable domain, rest sourced from reference TRBV7-9 and TRBJ1-1, is DTGVSQNPRHKITKRGQNVTFRCDPISEHNRLYWYRQTLGQGPEFLTYFQNEAQLEKSRLLSDRFSAERPKGSFSTLEIQRTEQGDSAMYLCASSFRQVYTEAFFGQGTRLTVV.

The J gene is TRBJ2-2, the V gene TRBV7-6; possible D gene TRBD2, 5 bases. This CDR3 contains 17 residues. Germline V gene lookup returns CDR1 SGHVS and CDR2 FNYEAQ. Trimming cost V 5 bases and J 0 bases, with 16 bases left between them. This chain's CDR3 is CASSPPTGRSNTGELFF. The DNA for the CDR3 is TGTGCCAGCAGCCCCCCAACGGGAAGATCGAACACCGGGGAGCTGTTTTTT.

This chain links TRBV5-1 with TRBJ1-1, with unresolved D. The V end lost 4 bases, the J end lost 0 bases, and 10 bases lay between the germline ends. In germline, CDR1 is SGHRS, CDR2 YFSETQ. This CDR3 region has 14 residues. The CDR3 loop reads CASSPEVVNTEAFF. As DNA, the CDR3 is TGCGCCAGCAGCCCAGAGGTGGTGAACACTGAAGCTTTCTTT.

The chain links TRBV27 to TRBJ1-2; 10 bases agree with TRBD1. Germline values: CDR1 MNHEY, CDR2 SMNVEV (reference sequence). The V segment lost 5 bases and the J segment 6 bases; nucleotides outside the gene matches: 6. The CDR3 runs 14 residues. The CDR3 spells CASSDGTGDNGYTF. The CDR3 DNA follows: TGTGCCAGCAGTGATGGGACAGGGGATAATGGCTACACCTTC.

The J gene is TRBJ2-3, the V gene TRBV11-3; 11 bases are shared with TRBD2. The CDR3 runs to 17 residues. The V gene's germline CDR1 is SGHNT and CDR2 YENEEA. J was trimmed by 2 bases and V by 5 bases; bases with no gene match: 9. This chain's CDR3 is CASSGRTSGRNTDTQYF. CDR3 nucleotide sequence: TGTGCCAGCAGCGGACGGACTAGCGGGCGAAACACAGATACGCAGTATTTT.

This clone was detected once. The genes are TRBV4-2 and TRBJ2-3, with 8 positions matching TRBD2. Per the germline V gene, CDR1 is LGHNA and CDR2 is YNFKEQ. J lost 6 bases, V lost 0 bases, and 5 bases had no gene match. There are 15 residues in the CDR3. CDR3 region: CASSQELAARDTQYF. The CDR3 DNA follows: TGTGCCAGCAGCCAAGAACTAGCGGCCCGGGATACGCAGTATTTT.

The chain recombines TRBV10-1 with TRBJ2-5; D gene unclear. The germline V gene has CDR1 WNHNN and CDR2 SYGVQD (reference sequence). This CDR3 has 13 residues. Trimming took off 2 bases at V and 6 bases at J, with 10 bases between the two ends. This CDR3 is CASSEEAKKTQYF. CDR3 coding DNA: TGCGCCAGCAGTGAGGAGGCAAAGAAGACCCAGTACTTC.

The table lists this clone with a count of one. V is TRBV4-1 and J is TRBJ1-3; D not resolved. This CDR3 is 14 amino acids long. Germline CDR1 and CDR2: MGHRA and YSYEKL. Deletions cut 4 bases from V and 2 bases from J, with 9 bases between. The CDR3, as DNA: TGCGCCAGCAGCCCCTCTTCGGCTGGAAACACCATATATTTT. Protein: CASSPSSAGNTIYF.

The chain combines TRBV6-5 with TRBJ1-2; no clear D gene. This CDR3 has 16 residues. V was cut by 3 bases and J by 2 bases, with 16 bases left in between. Germline V gene sequence: CDR1 MNHEY, CDR2 SVGAGI. The CDR3, as DNA: TGTGCCAGCAGTTATAATAGGCGGCCGCTAAACTATGGCTACACCTTC. Protein sequence: CASSYNRRPLNYGYTF.

To note about this clone: Its ends do not fully match the called genes, so a read error is possible. The J gene is TRBJ2-7, the V gene TRBV7-7, with a tentative D call TRBD1 (6 bases). The CDR3 spans 17 residues. The germline CDR1 and CDR2 sequences are SSHAT and FNYEAQ (reference sequence). The CDR3: CASSSGASDRAHYEQYF. DNA of the CDR3: TGTGCTAGCAGCTCCGGGGCCTCGGACAGAGCTCACTACGAGCAGTACTTC. Variable domain in full (rest from reference TRBV7-7 and TRBJ2-7): GAGVSQSPRYKVTKRGQDVTLRCDPISSHATLYWYQQALGQGPEFLTYFNYEAQPDKSGLPSDRFSAERPEGSISTLTIQRTEQRDSAMYRCASSSGASDRAHYEQYFGPGTRLTVT.

V and J are TRBV7-6 and TRBJ2-3; TRBD2 matches at 13 bases. Trimming cost V 5 bases and J 3 bases; bases outside gene matches: 5. The germline CDR1 and CDR2 sequences are SGHVS and FNYEAQ. The CDR3 is made up of 16 amino acids. CDR3 sequence (DNA): TGTGCCAGCAGCCCGGGACTAGCGGGGAATACAGATACGCAGTATTTT. Amino acids: CASSPGLAGNTDTQYF. Using reference TRBV7-6 and TRBJ2-3 for the parts outside the CDR3, the full variable domain is GAGVSQSPRYKVTKRGQDVALRCDPISGHVSLYWYRQALGQGPEFLTYFNYEAQQDKSGLPNDRFSAERPEGSISTLTIQRTEQRDSAMYRCASSPGLAGNTDTQYFGPGTRLTVL.

The V gene is TRBV11-2, the J gene TRBJ1-4, with 8 bases aligning to TRBD1. Unmatched junction bases numbered 17, after V lost 11 bases and J lost 0 bases. Germline V gene lookup returns CDR1 SGHAT and CDR2 FQNNGV. CDR3 length: 18 residues. CDR3 sequence: CARQPPGTGKSTNEKLFF. The CDR3 bases are TGTGCCCGCCAACCTCCAGGGACAGGCAAATCAACTAATGAAAAACTGTTTTTT.

The rearrangement links TRBV6-1 to TRBJ1-1; D call uncertain. The CDR3 consists of 14 residues. Per the germline V gene, CDR1 is MNHNS and CDR2 is SASEGT. The germline V and J ends were trimmed by 1 base and 2 bases, with 8 bases remaining between them. The CDR3 loop is CASSEVADNTEAFF. The DNA for the CDR3 is TGTGCCAGCAGTGAAGTCGCAGATAACACTGAAGCTTTCTTT.

This clone was detected only a few times. The genes are TRBV25-1 and TRBJ1-1, with a tentative D call TRBD1 (5 bases). This CDR3 has 14 amino acids. Germline values: CDR1 MGHDK, CDR2 SYGVNS. V was clipped by 4 bases and J by 0 bases, with 9 bases between them. CDR3 in DNA: TGTGCCAGCAGTGCGACAGACATGAACACTGAAGCTTTCTTT. Its protein is CASSATDMNTEAFF.

The chain uses TRBV18 and TRBJ1-2; 10 nucleotides match TRBD1. The V segment lost 4 bases and the J segment 3 bases; nucleotides outside the gene matches: 5. Looked up from germline, CDR1 is KGHSH and CDR2 is LQKENI. The CDR3 loop spans 15 amino acids. As DNA, the CDR3 is TGTGCCAGCTCACACCGGGACAGGGGAGACTATGGCTACACCTTC. Its protein product is CASSHRDRGDYGYTF.

The chain joins TRBV11-2 to TRBJ2-7; TRBD2 is a possible D gene (5 bases). CDR1 and CDR2 from the germline V gene are SGHAT and FQNNGV. V was pared by 7 bases and J by 0 bases, with 13 bases between. This CDR3 region has 14 residues. The CDR3 DNA is TGTGCCAGCATAAAGTTCGGGAACTCCTACGAGCAGTACTTC. Its protein is CASIKFGNSYEQYF. Filled out from reference TRBV11-2 and TRBJ2-7, the complete variable domain reads EAGVAQSPRYKIIEKRQSVAFWCNPISGHATLYWYQQILGQGPKLLIQFQNNGVVDDSQLPKDRFSAERLKGVDSTLKIQPAKLEDSAVYLCASIKFGNSYEQYFGPGTRLTVT.